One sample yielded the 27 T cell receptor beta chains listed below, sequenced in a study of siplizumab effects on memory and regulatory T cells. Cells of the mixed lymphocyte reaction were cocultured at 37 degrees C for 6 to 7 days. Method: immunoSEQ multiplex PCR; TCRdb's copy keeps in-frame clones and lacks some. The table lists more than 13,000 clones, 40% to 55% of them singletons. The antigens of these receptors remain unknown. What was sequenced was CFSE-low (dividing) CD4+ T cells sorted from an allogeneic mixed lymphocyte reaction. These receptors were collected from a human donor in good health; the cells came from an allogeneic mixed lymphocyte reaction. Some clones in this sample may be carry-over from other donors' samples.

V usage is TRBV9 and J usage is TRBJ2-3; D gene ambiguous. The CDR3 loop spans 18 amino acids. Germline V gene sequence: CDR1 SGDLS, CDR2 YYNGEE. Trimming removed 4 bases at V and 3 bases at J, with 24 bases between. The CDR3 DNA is TGTGCCAGCAGCCCCCATCCGTTAACCCGTGTCACGACAGATACGCAGTATTTT. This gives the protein CASSPHPLTRVTTDTQYF.

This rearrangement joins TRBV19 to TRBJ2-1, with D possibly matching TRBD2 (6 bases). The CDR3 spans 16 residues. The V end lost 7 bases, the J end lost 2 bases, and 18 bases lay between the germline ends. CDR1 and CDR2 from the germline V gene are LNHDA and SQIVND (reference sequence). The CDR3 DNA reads TGTGCCAGTACCCTAAGGTCCGCGGGAACCTACAATGAGCAGTTCTTC. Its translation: CASTLRSAGTYNEQFF.

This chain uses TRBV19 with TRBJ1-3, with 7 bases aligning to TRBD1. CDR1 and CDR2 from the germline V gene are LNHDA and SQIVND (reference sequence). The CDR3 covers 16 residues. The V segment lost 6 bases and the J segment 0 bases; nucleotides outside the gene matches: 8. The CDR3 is CASSRDRIRSGNTIYF. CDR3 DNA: TGTGCCAGTAGCCGGGACAGAATTCGCTCTGGAAACACCATATATTTT.

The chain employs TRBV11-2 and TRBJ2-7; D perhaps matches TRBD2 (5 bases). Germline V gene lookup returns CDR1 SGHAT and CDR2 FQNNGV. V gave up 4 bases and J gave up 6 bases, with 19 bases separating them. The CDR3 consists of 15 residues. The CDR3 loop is CASSYPLIRGPEQYF. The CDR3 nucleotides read TGTGCCAGCAGCTACCCCCTAATAAGAGGGCCCGAGCAGTACTTC.

CDR3 amino acids: CATSREVLSLNGELFF. The CDR3 DNA follows: TGTGCCACCAGCAGAGAGGTCCTTAGTCTCAACGGGGAGCTGTTTTTT. J is TRBJ2-2 and V is TRBV15; D gene unclear. Germline assignment: CDR1 LNHNV and CDR2 YYDKDF (reference sequence). CDR3 length equals 16 residues. V lost 0 bases, J lost 7 bases, and 15 bases lay in between.

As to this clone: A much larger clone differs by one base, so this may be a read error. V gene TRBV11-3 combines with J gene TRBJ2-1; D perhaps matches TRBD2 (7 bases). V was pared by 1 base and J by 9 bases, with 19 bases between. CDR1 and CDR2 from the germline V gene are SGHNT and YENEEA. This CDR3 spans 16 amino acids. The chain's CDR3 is CASSLVGGPGGSEQFF. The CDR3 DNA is TGTGCCAGCAGCTTAGTCGGGGGGCCAGGTGGGAGTGAGCAGTTCTTC.

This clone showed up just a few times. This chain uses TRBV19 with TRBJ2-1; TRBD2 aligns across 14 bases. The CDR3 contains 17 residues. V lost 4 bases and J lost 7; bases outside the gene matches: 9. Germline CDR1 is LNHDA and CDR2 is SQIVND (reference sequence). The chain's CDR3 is CASSTGTSGSQSNEQFF. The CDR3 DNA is TGTGCCAGTAGTACCGGGACTAGCGGGAGTCAGAGTAATGAGCAGTTCTTC. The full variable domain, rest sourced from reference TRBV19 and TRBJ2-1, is DGGITQSPKYLFRKEGQNVTLSCEQNLNHDAMYWYRQDPGQGLRLIYYSQIVNDFQKGDIAEGYSVSREKKESFPLTVTSAQKNPTAFYLCASSTGTSGSQSNEQFFGPGTRLTVL.

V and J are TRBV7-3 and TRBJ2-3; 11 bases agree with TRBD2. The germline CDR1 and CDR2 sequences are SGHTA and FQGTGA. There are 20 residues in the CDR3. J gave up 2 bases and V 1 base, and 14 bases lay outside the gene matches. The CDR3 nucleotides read TGTGCCAGCAGCTTAAAGGGGCTAGCGGGAGGTGGGACGTCCACAGATACGCAGTATTTT. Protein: CASSLKGLAGGGTSTDTQYF.

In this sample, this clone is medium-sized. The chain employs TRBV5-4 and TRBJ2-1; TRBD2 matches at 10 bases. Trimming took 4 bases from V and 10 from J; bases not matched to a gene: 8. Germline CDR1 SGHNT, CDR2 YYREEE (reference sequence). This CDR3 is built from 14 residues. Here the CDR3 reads CASSPEGLAREQFF. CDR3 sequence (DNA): TGTGCCAGCAGCCCGGAGGGACTAGCGAGGGAGCAGTTCTTC.

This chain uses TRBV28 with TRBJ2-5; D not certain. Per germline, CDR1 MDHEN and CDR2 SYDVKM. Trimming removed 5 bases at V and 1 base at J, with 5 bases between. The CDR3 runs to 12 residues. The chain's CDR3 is CASSGFQETQYF. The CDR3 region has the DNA TGTGCCAGCAGTGGGTTCCAAGAGACCCAGTACTTC.

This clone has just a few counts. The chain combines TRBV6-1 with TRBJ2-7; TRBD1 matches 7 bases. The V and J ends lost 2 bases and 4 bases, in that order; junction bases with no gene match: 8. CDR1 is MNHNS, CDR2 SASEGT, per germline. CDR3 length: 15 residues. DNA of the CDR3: TGTGCCAGCAGTGAATCTATGGGACAGCTTTACGAGCAGTACTTC. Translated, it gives CASSESMGQLYEQYF.

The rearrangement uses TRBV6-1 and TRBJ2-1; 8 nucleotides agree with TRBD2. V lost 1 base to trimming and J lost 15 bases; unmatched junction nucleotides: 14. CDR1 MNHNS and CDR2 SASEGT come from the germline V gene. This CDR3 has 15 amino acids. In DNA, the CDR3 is TGTGCCAGCAGTGAAGGGGCTAGCGGGCCCCTGGGGTGGTTCTTC. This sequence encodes CASSEGASGPLGWFF.

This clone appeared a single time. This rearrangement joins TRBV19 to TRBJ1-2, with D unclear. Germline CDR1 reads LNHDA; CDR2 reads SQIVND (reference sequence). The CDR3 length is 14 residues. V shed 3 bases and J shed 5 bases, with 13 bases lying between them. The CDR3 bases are TGTGCCAGTAGTATGGTACAGCCACTATATGGCTACACCTTC. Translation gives CASSMVQPLYGYTF.

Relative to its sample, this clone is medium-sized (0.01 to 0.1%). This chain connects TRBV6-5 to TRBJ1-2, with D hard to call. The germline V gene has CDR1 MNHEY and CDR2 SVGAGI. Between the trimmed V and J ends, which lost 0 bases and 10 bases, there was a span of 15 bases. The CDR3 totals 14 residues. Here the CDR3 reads CASSYSPAVPAYTF. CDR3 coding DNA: TGTGCCAGCAGTTACTCCCCGGCGGTCCCTGCCTACACCTTC.

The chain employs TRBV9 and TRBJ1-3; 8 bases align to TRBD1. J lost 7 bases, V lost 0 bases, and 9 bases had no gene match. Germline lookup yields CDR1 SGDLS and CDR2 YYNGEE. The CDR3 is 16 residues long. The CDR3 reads CASSVGDRGRSNTIYF. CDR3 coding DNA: TGTGCCAGCAGCGTAGGAGACAGGGGAAGAAGTAACACCATATATTTT.

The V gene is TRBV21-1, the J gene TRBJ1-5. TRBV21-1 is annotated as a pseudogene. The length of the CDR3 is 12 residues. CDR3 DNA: TGTGCCAGCAGCCGGAACAATCAGCCCCAGCATTTT. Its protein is CASSRNNQPQHF.

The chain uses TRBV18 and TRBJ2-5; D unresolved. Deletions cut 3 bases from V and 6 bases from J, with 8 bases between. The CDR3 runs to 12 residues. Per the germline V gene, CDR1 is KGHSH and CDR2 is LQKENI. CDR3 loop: CASSPTQQTQYF. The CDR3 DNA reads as TGTGCCAGCTCACCTACACAACAGACCCAGTACTTC.

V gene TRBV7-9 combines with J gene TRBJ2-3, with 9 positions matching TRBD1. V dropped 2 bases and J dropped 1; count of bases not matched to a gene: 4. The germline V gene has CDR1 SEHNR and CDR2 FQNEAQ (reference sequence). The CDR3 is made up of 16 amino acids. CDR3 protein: CASSLTGGAGTDTQYF. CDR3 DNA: TGTGCCAGCAGCTTAACAGGGGGCGCAGGCACAGATACGCAGTATTTT.

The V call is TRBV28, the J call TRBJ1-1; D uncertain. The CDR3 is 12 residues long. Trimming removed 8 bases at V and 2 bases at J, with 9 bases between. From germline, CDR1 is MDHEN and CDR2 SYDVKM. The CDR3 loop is CASLVGNTEAFF. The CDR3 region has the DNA TGTGCCAGCCTGGTGGGAAACACTGAAGCTTTCTTT. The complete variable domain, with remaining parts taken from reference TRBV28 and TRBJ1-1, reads DVKVTQSSRYLVKRTGEKVFLECVQDMDHENMFWYRQDPGLGLRLIYFSYDVKMKEKGDIPEGYSVSREKKERFSLILESASTNQTSMYLCASLVGNTEAFFGQGTRLTVV.

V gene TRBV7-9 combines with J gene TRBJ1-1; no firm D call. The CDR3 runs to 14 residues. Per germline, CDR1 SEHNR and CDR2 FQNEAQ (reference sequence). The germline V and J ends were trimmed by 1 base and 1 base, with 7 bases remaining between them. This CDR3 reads CASSLVSANTEAFF. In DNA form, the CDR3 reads TGTGCCAGCAGCTTAGTTTCAGCGAACACTGAAGCTTTCTTT. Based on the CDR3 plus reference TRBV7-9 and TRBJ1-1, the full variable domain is DTGVSQNPRHKITKRGQNVTFRCDPISEHNRLYWYRQTLGQGPEFLTYFQNEAQLEKSRLLSDRFSAERPKGSFSTLEIQRTEQGDSAMYLCASSLVSANTEAFFGQGTRLTVV.

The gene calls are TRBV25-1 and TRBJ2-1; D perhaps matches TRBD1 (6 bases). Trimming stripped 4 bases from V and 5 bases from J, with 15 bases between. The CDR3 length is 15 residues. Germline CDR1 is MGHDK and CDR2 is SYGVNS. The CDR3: CASSGLGAGDNEQFF. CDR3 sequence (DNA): TGTGCCAGCAGTGGTCTGGGGGCCGGGGACAATGAGCAGTTCTTC.

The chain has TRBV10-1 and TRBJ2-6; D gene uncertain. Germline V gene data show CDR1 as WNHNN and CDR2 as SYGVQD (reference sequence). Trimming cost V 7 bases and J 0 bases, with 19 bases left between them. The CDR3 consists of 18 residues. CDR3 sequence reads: CASTGVQHLNSGANVLTF. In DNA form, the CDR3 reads TGCGCCAGCACCGGAGTCCAGCACCTGAACTCTGGGGCCAACGTCCTGACTTTC.

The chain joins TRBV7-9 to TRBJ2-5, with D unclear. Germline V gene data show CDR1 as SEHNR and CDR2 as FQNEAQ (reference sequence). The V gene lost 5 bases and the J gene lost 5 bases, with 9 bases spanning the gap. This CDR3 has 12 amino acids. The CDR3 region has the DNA TGTGCCAGCAGCGGGTACCCCGAGACCCAGTACTTC. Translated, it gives CASSGYPETQYF.

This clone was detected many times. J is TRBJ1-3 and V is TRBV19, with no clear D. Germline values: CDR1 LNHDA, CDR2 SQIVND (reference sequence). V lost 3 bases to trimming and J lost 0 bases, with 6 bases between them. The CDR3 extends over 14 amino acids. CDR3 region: CASSIAFSGNTIYF. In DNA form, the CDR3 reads TGTGCCAGTAGTATCGCCTTCTCTGGAAACACCATATATTTT. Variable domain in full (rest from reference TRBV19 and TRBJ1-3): DGGITQSPKYLFRKEGQNVTLSCEQNLNHDAMYWYRQDPGQGLRLIYYSQIVNDFQKGDIAEGYSVSREKKESFPLTVTSAQKNPTAFYLCASSIAFSGNTIYFGEGSWLTVV.

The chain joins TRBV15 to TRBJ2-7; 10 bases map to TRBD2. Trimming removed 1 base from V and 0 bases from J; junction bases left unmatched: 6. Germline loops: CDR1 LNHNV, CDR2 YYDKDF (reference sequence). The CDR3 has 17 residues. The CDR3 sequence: CATSRGGAGGISYEQYF. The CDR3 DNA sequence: TGTGCCACCAGCAGAGGGGGAGCGGGAGGGATCTCCTACGAGCAGTACTTC.

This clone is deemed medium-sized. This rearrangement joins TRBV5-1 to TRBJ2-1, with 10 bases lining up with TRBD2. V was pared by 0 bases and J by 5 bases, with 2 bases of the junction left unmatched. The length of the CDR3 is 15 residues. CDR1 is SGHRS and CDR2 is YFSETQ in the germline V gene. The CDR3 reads CASSLGTSGHNEQFF. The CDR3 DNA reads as TGCGCCAGCAGCTTGGGGACTAGCGGCCACAATGAGCAGTTCTTC.

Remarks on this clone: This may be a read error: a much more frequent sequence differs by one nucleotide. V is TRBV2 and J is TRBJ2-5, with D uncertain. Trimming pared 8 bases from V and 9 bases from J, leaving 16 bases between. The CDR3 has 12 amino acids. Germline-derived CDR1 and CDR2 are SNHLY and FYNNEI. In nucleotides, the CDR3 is TGTGCCAGCCGACTGGGTCTTGCCCCCCAGTACTTC. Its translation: CASRLGLAPQYF.